Shown below are 23 T cell receptor beta chains from a single sample sequenced in a study of control samples from healthy donors and cancer patients. Measured with immunoSEQ multiplex PCR; TCRdb has only the in-frame clones, and not every one. The sample shows some 120,000 clones, around 90% of them seen only once. Sample: blood. The receptors stem from a man younger than 30 in good health.

This rearrangement joins TRBV19 to TRBJ1-2; no definite D call. V lost 1 base and J 0 bases, leaving 6 bases between the germline ends. This CDR3 is built from 14 residues. Germline V gene sequence: CDR1 LNHDA, CDR2 SQIVND (reference sequence). This CDR3 reads CASSIGPANYGYTF. Here the CDR3 DNA reads TGTGCCAGTAGTATAGGTCCAGCTAACTATGGCTACACCTTC. The complete variable domain, with remaining parts taken from reference TRBV19 and TRBJ1-2, reads DGGITQSPKYLFRKEGQNVTLSCEQNLNHDAMYWYRQDPGQGLRLIYYSQIVNDFQKGDIAEGYSVSREKKESFPLTVTSAQKNPTAFYLCASSIGPANYGYTFGSGTRLTVV.

J is TRBJ2-5 and V is TRBV5-8; 9 bases fit TRBD1. Trimming cost V 4 bases and J 3 bases; bases outside gene matches: 7. Germline CDR1 and CDR2: SGHTS and YDEGEE. The CDR3 is made up of 15 amino acids. In DNA, the CDR3 is TGTGCCAGCAGCAGTTTCCGGGACAGGGAAGAGACCCAGTACTTC. Translating gives CASSSFRDREETQYF.

The chain joins TRBV6-5 to TRBJ2-7, with D perhaps given as TRBD1 or TRBD2 (5 bases each). Germline-derived CDR1 and CDR2 are MNHEY and SVGAGI. Trimming shortened V by 2 bases and J by 1 base, and 9 bases separated the two germline ends. The CDR3 is 14 residues long. This CDR3 reads CASSYRDGSYEQYF. The CDR3 nucleotides read TGTGCCAGCAGTTACCGGGACGGATCCTACGAGCAGTACTTC.

The chain is built from TRBV5-1 and TRBJ2-3; 14 bases line up with TRBD2. V shed 3 bases and J 5 bases; nucleotides not matched to a gene: 8. The CDR3 is made up of 17 amino acids. Per germline, CDR1 SGHRS and CDR2 YFSETQ. CDR3 protein: CASSSSRGTSGGDTQYF. The DNA for the CDR3 is TGCGCCAGCAGCTCATCCAGGGGGACTAGCGGGGGAGATACGCAGTATTTT.

V is TRBV18 and J is TRBJ2-7, with 15 nucleotides matching TRBD2. Germline V CDR1 and CDR2: KGHSH, LQKENI. The J segment lost 5 bases and the V segment lost 0 bases, leaving 2 bases of the junction unmatched. The CDR3 has 16 residues. The CDR3: CASSPPGLAGGNEQYF. The CDR3 DNA reads as TGTGCCAGCTCACCACCAGGACTAGCGGGGGGGAACGAGCAGTACTTC.

This clone came up once. The J gene is TRBJ2-2, the V gene TRBV15; D ambiguous. The CDR3 contains 16 residues. From germline, CDR1 is LNHNV and CDR2 YYDKDF (reference sequence). V lost 0 bases and J lost 1, with 9 bases in between. CDR3 nucleotide sequence: TGTGCCACCAGCAGAGATATGGCAGGGAACACCGGGGAGCTGTTTTTT. Its protein product is CATSRDMAGNTGELFF.

This chain joins TRBV28 and TRBJ2-7; D is unresolved. The CDR3 consists of 11 residues. Germline V gene lookup returns CDR1 MDHEN and CDR2 SYDVKM. Trimming shortened V by 4 bases and J by 2 bases, and 3 bases separated the two germline ends. As DNA, the CDR3 is TGTGCCAGCAGTTCCCCCTACGAGCAGTACTTC. Amino acid sequence: CASSSPYEQYF.

This sequence joins TRBV19 and TRBJ1-2; 9 nucleotides line up with TRBD1. With V trimmed by 4 bases and J by 0 bases, 3 bases remained unmatched. CDR1 and CDR2 (germline): LNHDA, SQIVND (reference sequence). The CDR3 consists of 15 residues. CDR3 residues: CASSTGTGSNYGYTF. The CDR3 bases are TGTGCCAGTAGTACCGGGACAGGGTCTAACTATGGCTACACCTTC. The full variable domain, rest sourced from reference TRBV19 and TRBJ1-2, is DGGITQSPKYLFRKEGQNVTLSCEQNLNHDAMYWYRQDPGQGLRLIYYSQIVNDFQKGDIAEGYSVSREKKESFPLTVTSAQKNPTAFYLCASSTGTGSNYGYTFGSGTRLTVV.

This chain links TRBV7-2 with TRBJ2-5, with 10 bases fitting TRBD2. The germline CDR1 and CDR2 sequences are SGHTA and FQGNSA. There are 19 residues in the CDR3. With 1 base clipped from V and 3 bases from J, the junction kept 14 bases outside the gene matches. The CDR3 here is CASSLDIITSGDTKETQYF. The CDR3 DNA is TGTGCCAGCAGCTTAGACATCATAACTAGCGGGGACACCAAAGAGACCCAGTACTTC. Full variable domain (remainder filled in from reference TRBV7-2 and TRBJ2-5): GAGVSQSPSNKVTEKGKDVELRCDPISGHTALYWYRQSLGQGLEFLIYFQGNSAPDKSGLPSDRFSAERTGGSVSTLTIQRTQQEDSAVYLCASSLDIITSGDTKETQYFGPGTRLLVL.

V is TRBV6-2 or TRBV6-3 and J is TRBJ2-1; TRBD2 matches at 11 bases. V lost 6 bases to trimming and J lost 6 bases; unmatched junction nucleotides: 7. CDR3 size: 15 residues. Germline assignment: CDR1 MNHEY and CDR2 SVGEGT. DNA for the CDR3: TGTGCCAGCAGCCGTAGCGGGGGGGCCCCCAATGAGCAGTTCTTC. Encoded protein: CASSRSGGAPNEQFF.

The chain employs TRBV7-9 and TRBJ2-5; weak D call: TRBD2 (6 bases). Germline V gene lookup returns CDR1 SEHNR and CDR2 FQNEAQ (reference sequence). Trimming removed 5 bases from V and 8 bases from J, with 9 bases in between. This CDR3 comprises 11 residues. The CDR3 sequence: CASSGGITQYF. The CDR3 region has the DNA TGTGCCAGCAGCGGCGGGATTACCCAGTACTTC.

The chain is built from TRBV5-8 and TRBJ1-5; D is ambiguous. Germline V CDR1 and CDR2: SGHTS, YDEGEE. Trimming took 0 bases from V and 0 from J, leaving 7 bases between them. The CDR3 spans 15 residues. CDR3 sequence (DNA): TGTGCCAGCAGCTTGGTCGGGATTAGCAATCAGCCCCAGCATTTT. Translation: CASSLVGISNQPQHF.

The chain links TRBV11-3 to TRBJ1-1, with D possibly being TRBD1 (6 bases). The length of the CDR3 is 11 residues. Germline values: CDR1 SGHNT, CDR2 YENEEA. The ends were cut back, 6 bases at V and 7 bases at J, with 9 bases in the middle. CDR3 protein: CASSGGFEAFF. The CDR3 region has the DNA TGTGCCAGCAGTGGGGGCTTTGAAGCTTTCTTT.

The V and J genes are TRBV4-1 and TRBJ2-3, with D possibly being TRBD1 or TRBD2 (5 bases each). V lost 1 base and J 2 bases, leaving 10 bases between the germline ends. CDR3 length equals 15 residues. Germline V gene lookup returns CDR1 MGHRA and CDR2 YSYEKL. CDR3 nucleotide sequence: TGCGCCAGCAGCCAAGCAGGGACGCTCACAGATACGCAGTATTTT. Translation: CASSQAGTLTDTQYF.

The chain carries TRBV7-7 and TRBJ2-5, with TRBD1 matching 10 bases. Germline CDR1 SSHAT, CDR2 FNYEAQ (reference sequence). Trimming took 4 bases from V and 0 from J; bases not matched to a gene: 20. The CDR3 runs 21 residues. In DNA form, the CDR3 reads TGTGCCAGCAGCTCCATTCTGTACCGGGGACAGGGGCCTACGTACCAAGAGACCCAGTACTTC. Residues: CASSSILYRGQGPTYQETQYF.

The chain combines TRBV7-9 with TRBJ2-2; 7 positions match TRBD1. Per germline, CDR1 SEHNR and CDR2 FQNEAQ (reference sequence). The V segment lost 6 bases and the J segment 5 bases; nucleotides outside the gene matches: 9. The length of the CDR3 is 15 residues. CDR3 sequence: CASRPRGLGTGELFF. CDR3 DNA: TGTGCCAGCAGGCCTAGGGGGCTCGGGACCGGGGAGCTGTTTTTT.

This clone was seen just once. The chain employs TRBV27 and TRBJ1-2, with D possibly being TRBD1 (6 bases). The length of the CDR3 is 14 residues. Germline V CDR1 and CDR2: MNHEY, SMNVEV (reference sequence). Deletions cut 5 bases from V and 8 bases from J, with 18 bases between. The DNA of the CDR3 is TGTGCCAGCAGTACCTCCTACAGGGATCACGGCTACACCTTC. Translating it yields CASSTSYRDHGYTF.

The chain uses TRBV7-9 and TRBJ1-2; 7 bases agree with TRBD1. The CDR3 runs to 12 residues. Germline V gene lookup returns CDR1 SEHNR and CDR2 FQNEAQ (reference sequence). Trimming cost V 6 bases and J 8 bases; bases outside gene matches: 6. The CDR3 DNA is TGTGCCAGCAGTTCGGACAGGCGGGGCTACACCTTC. The encoded protein is CASSSDRRGYTF.

On this clone: This CDR3 is also generated by other DNA sequences in the sample. J is TRBJ1-2 and V is TRBV2, with 8 nucleotides matching TRBD1. V lost 3 bases to trimming and J lost 7 bases; unmatched junction nucleotides: 4. Germline values: CDR1 SNHLY, CDR2 FYNNEI. The CDR3 has 13 amino acids. The CDR3 DNA reads as TGTGCCAGCAGTGAGAGCAGGGGGCTTGGCTACACCTTC. Protein product: CASSESRGLGYTF.

In DNA form, the CDR3 reads TGTGCCAGCAGCTTATCGGGACTAGCGGGAGGCACCGGGGAGCTGTTTTTT. Residues: CASSLSGLAGGTGELFF. The chain recombines TRBV7-7 with TRBJ2-2; the match to TRBD2 covers 15 bases. Trimming removed 2 bases from V and 4 bases from J; junction bases left unmatched: 2. There are 17 residues in the CDR3. Per the germline V gene, CDR1 is SSHAT and CDR2 is FNYEAQ (reference sequence). Using reference TRBV7-7 and TRBJ2-2 for the parts outside the CDR3, the full variable domain is GAGVSQSPRYKVTKRGQDVTLRCDPISSHATLYWYQQALGQGPEFLTYFNYEAQPDKSGLPSDRFSAERPEGSISTLTIQRTEQRDSAMYRCASSLSGLAGGTGELFFGEGSRLTVL.

This chain connects TRBV7-2 to TRBJ1-3; possible D gene TRBD1, 6 bases. The CDR3 contains 15 residues. V lost 5 bases, J lost 2 bases, and 13 bases lay in between. Per the germline V gene, CDR1 is SGHTA and CDR2 is FQGNSA. CDR3 DNA: TGTGCCAGCAGCGCAGACAGGAGAACTGGAAACACCATATATTTT. It encodes CASSADRRTGNTIYF.

The table lists this clone with a count of one. The chain joins TRBV29-1 to TRBJ1-1, with D perhaps TRBD1 (5 bases). The CDR3 covers 15 residues. V lost 6 bases to trimming and J lost 0 bases, with 17 bases between them. The germline V gene encodes CDR1 SQVTM and CDR2 ANQGSEA. This CDR3 reads CSVLTQGIVNTEAFF. The CDR3 nucleotides are TGCAGCGTACTTACGCAGGGAATTGTGAACACTGAAGCTTTCTTT.

V and J are TRBV18 and TRBJ1-5; TRBD1 aligns across 8 bases. Germline-derived CDR1 and CDR2 are KGHSH and LQKENI. This CDR3 has 18 amino acids. The V gene end was trimmed by 6 bases and the J gene end by 0 bases; junction bases not matched to a gene: 13. CDR3 amino acids: CASSLSGTGKYSNQPQHF. CDR3 DNA sequence: TGTGCCAGCTCCCTATCCGGGACAGGAAAATATAGCAATCAGCCCCAGCATTTT.